One and the same sample provided the 18 T cell receptor beta chains below, sequenced in a study of blood T cell repertoires in COVID-19. Profiling relied on immunoSEQ multiplex PCR, and the TCRdb table lists in-frame clones only, not all of them. The repertoire holds about 110,000 clones, with 82% as singletons. Sequencing used peripheral blood. Source of these receptors: a man between 65 and 85 years old with acute or convalescent COVID-19.

The chain couples TRBV5-4 to TRBJ1-6; 7 bases line up with TRBD1. The germline CDR1 and CDR2 sequences are SGHNT and YYREEE (reference sequence). This CDR3 region has 14 residues. V shed 5 bases and J 7 bases; nucleotides not matched to a gene: 6. Written as DNA, the CDR3 is TGTGCCAGCAGGACCGGGACAGCCAATTCACCCCTCCACTTT. The encoded protein is CASRTGTANSPLHF.

Only one count was recorded for this clone. CDR3 coding DNA: TGTGCCACCAGCTACGGTGGGACACCTACCTACGAGCAGTACTTC. Protein product: CATSYGGTPTYEQYF. The chain links TRBV15 to TRBJ2-7; weak D call: TRBD1 (6 bases). The CDR3 is 15 amino acids. V was cut by 5 bases and J by 2 bases, with 16 bases left in between. Germline values: CDR1 LNHNV, CDR2 YYDKDF (reference sequence).

The chain employs TRBV7-3 and TRBJ2-5, with D tentatively TRBD1 (6 bases). V was cut by 9 bases and J by 3 bases, with 14 bases left in between. This CDR3 is built from 13 residues. Germline CDR1 SGHTA, CDR2 FQGTGA. As DNA, the CDR3 is TGTGCCAGGGTCCGACAGGTCGAAGAGACCCAGTACTTC. Translated: CARVRQVEETQYF.

CDR3 loop: CASSTRTGRFTGELFF. The CDR3 coding sequence is TGTGCCAGCAGCACCCGGACAGGGCGTTTCACCGGGGAGCTGTTTTTT. The chain joins TRBV28 to TRBJ2-2; TRBD1 aligns across 8 bases. V lost 6 bases and J lost 4; bases outside the gene matches: 10. The CDR3 spans 16 residues. CDR1 is MDHEN and CDR2 is SYDVKM in the germline V gene.

This chain links TRBV7-2 with TRBJ1-6, with unresolved D. Germline V lookup: CDR1 SGHTA, CDR2 FQGNSA. This CDR3 spans 14 amino acids. The germline V and J ends were trimmed by 0 bases and 9 bases, with 9 bases remaining between them. CDR3 amino acids: CASSLAPPRSPLHF. The CDR3 DNA sequence: TGTGCCAGCAGCTTAGCCCCCCCTCGTTCACCCCTCCACTTT.

The chain combines TRBV28 with TRBJ1-2; D gene ambiguous. This CDR3 comprises 15 residues. The germline V and J ends were trimmed by 2 bases and 5 bases, with 15 bases remaining between them. Germline loops: CDR1 MDHEN, CDR2 SYDVKM. The CDR3 sequence is CASSLPRNARYGYTF. CDR3 in DNA: TGTGCCAGCAGTTTACCCCGAAACGCACGGTATGGCTACACCTTC.

The chain employs TRBV5-1 and TRBJ1-6; 9 nucleotides match TRBD1. Germline lookup yields CDR1 SGHRS and CDR2 YFSETQ. Germline trimming cut 0 bases from V and 6 bases from J; bases unmatched to any gene: 1. CDR3 length: 15 amino acids. CDR3 sequence reads: CASSLEQGANSPLHF. The CDR3 DNA is TGCGCCAGCAGCTTGGAACAGGGGGCTAATTCACCCCTCCACTTT.

A few counts support this clone. The genes are TRBV5-8 and TRBJ2-7; TRBD1 is a possible D gene (5 bases). Deletions cut 0 bases from V and 5 bases from J, with 9 bases between. CDR3 size: 13 residues. CDR1 is SGHTS and CDR2 is YDEGEE in the germline V gene. In nucleotides, the CDR3 is TGTGCCAGCAGCTTGGACAGGTCAGACGAGCAGTACTTC. Encoded protein: CASSLDRSDEQYF. The complete variable domain, with remaining parts taken from reference TRBV5-8 and TRBJ2-7, reads EAGVTQSPTHLIKTRGQQATLRCSPISGHTSVYWYQQALGLGLQFLLWYDEGEERNRGNFPPRFSGRQFPNYSSELNVNALELEDSALYLCASSLDRSDEQYFGPGTRLTVT.

There are a few counts of this clone. The chain has TRBV28 and TRBJ1-5; D is possibly TRBD1 (5 bases). The CDR3 loop spans 14 amino acids. V dropped 2 bases and J dropped 3 bases, with 8 bases sitting between them. The germline V gene encodes CDR1 MDHEN and CDR2 SYDVKM. The CDR3 here is CASSLGGNNQPQHF. The CDR3 DNA reads as TGTGCCAGCAGTTTAGGGGGGAACAATCAGCCCCAGCATTTT.

The rearrangement joins TRBV28 to TRBJ1-2; D not resolved. CDR1 and CDR2 (germline): MDHEN, SYDVKM. V was clipped by 2 bases and J by 4 bases, with 11 bases between them. This CDR3 has 14 amino acids. CDR3 protein: CASSLVGPRYGYTF. CDR3 bases: TGTGCCAGCAGTTTAGTTGGCCCCCGCTATGGCTACACCTTC.

The genes are TRBV5-1 and TRBJ2-2; TRBD2 is a possible D gene (6 bases). This CDR3 region has 17 residues. Germline assignment: CDR1 SGHRS and CDR2 YFSETQ. V lost 0 bases, J lost 1 base, and 13 bases lay in between. The CDR3 coding sequence is TGCGCCAGCAGCTTGGTGTCCGCGGGGAGGAACACCGGGGAGCTGTTTTTT. Translating it yields CASSLVSAGRNTGELFF.

The V gene is TRBV28, the J gene TRBJ1-2; D gene uncertain. Germline V gene data show CDR1 as MDHEN and CDR2 as SYDVKM. The V end lost 8 bases, the J end lost 4 bases, and 14 bases lay between the germline ends. The CDR3 totals 13 residues. The DNA of the CDR3 is TGTGCCAGCTTTTCCGGGGTTTCCTATGGCTACACCTTC. Translating it yields CASFSGVSYGYTF.

This clone was recorded once. The V and J genes are TRBV24-1 and TRBJ1-2; D is ambiguous. Per germline, CDR1 KGHDR and CDR2 SFDVKD. V was shortened by 0 bases and J by 8 bases, with 12 bases between the two germline ends. This CDR3 has 14 amino acids. The CDR3 sequence: CATSDLSQATGYTF. DNA for the CDR3: TGTGCCACCAGTGATTTGAGCCAAGCGACCGGCTACACCTTC.

Comment on this clone: The sample has other DNA sequences that encode this CDR3 too. The CDR3 sequence is CASSQWTGGNTIYF. The CDR3, as DNA: TGTGCCAGCAGCCAATGGACAGGAGGAAACACCATATATTTT. V and J are TRBV3-1 (or the pseudogene TRBV3-2) and TRBJ1-3; TRBD1 agrees at 7 bases. The ends lost 2 bases at V and 4 bases at J; junction bases unmatched: 2. This CDR3 region has 14 residues. Germline V gives CDR1 LGHDT, CDR2 YNNKEL (reference sequence).

The chain uses TRBV5-1 and TRBJ2-1; TRBD2 agrees at 14 bases. Germline V gene data show CDR1 as SGHRS and CDR2 as YFSETQ. With 4 bases clipped from V and 10 bases from J, the junction kept 10 bases outside the gene matches. CDR3 length: 16 residues. The chain's CDR3 is CASSPSGTSGSGEQFF. CDR3 in DNA: TGCGCCAGCAGCCCGTCCGGGACTAGCGGGAGTGGCGAGCAGTTCTTC.

There are a few counts of this clone. This chain uses TRBV9 with TRBJ1-5, with D perhaps TRBD1 (6 bases). CDR1 SGDLS and CDR2 YYNGEE come from the germline V gene. V lost 3 bases and J 6 bases, leaving 16 bases between the germline ends. This CDR3 spans 15 amino acids. The CDR3 DNA follows: TGTGCCAGCAGCGCAATAGGACACAGGGTTCAGCCCCAGCATTTT. This sequence encodes CASSAIGHRVQPQHF.

The chain has TRBV5-6 and TRBJ1-1, with a possible D match to TRBD1 (5 bases). V was pared by 2 bases and J by 2 bases, with 10 bases between. Germline V lookup: CDR1 SGHDT, CDR2 YYEEEE. The CDR3 has 14 residues. CDR3 nucleotide sequence: TGTGCCAGCAGCTTTGCAGGGTTCAACACTGAAGCTTTCTTT. Translation gives CASSFAGFNTEAFF. The whole variable domain, remainder taken from reference TRBV5-6 and TRBJ1-1, is DAGVTQSPTHLIKTRGQQVTLRCSPKSGHDTVSWYQQALGQGPQFIFQYYEEEERQRGNFPDRFSGHQFPNYSSELNVNALLLGDSALYLCASSFAGFNTEAFFGQGTRLTVV.

The gene calls are TRBV7-3 and TRBJ1-1; D gene uncertain. Germline CDR1 SGHTA, CDR2 FQGTGA. There are 15 residues in the CDR3. V dropped 2 bases and J dropped 6 bases, with 16 bases sitting between them. The CDR3 DNA follows: TGTGCCAGCAGCTTATCCTCCGCTCGGTTTTCTGAAGCTTTCTTT. Protein sequence: CASSLSSARFSEAFF.